This TCR beta chain was recorded in a study of T cells after yellow fever vaccination (dated by TCRdb to between 2018 and 2021). At the level of the whole study: The SMART-Seq v4 Ultra Low Input RNA kit was used to prepare libraries from fractions with low cell numbers. To track T-cell clones before and after primary and booster YFV17D yellow fever vaccination, bulk TCR alpha and beta repertoires were sequenced longitudinally. The cohort comprised two healthy male donors, one aged 18 to 29 and one aged 30 to 40 years. Blood was collected at multiple timepoints before and after primary and secondary immunization, and bulk PBMC replicates and cell subsets were isolated.

Between the V and J ends, shortened by 5 bases and 3 bases respectively, the junction contains 17 bases. From the germline V gene (reference sequence), CDR1 is SEHNR and CDR2 is FQNEAQ. Taken from cysteine to phenylalanine, the CDR3 has 16 residues. Of all the DNA, just the CDR3 is kept, 48 bases in frame from base 1. The research as a whole found: Computational filtering was needed because FACS-sorted repertoires could contain abundant contaminating clonotypes from the bulk population. A small fraction of clonotypes showed up in both the CD4 and CD8 compartments, probably as a result of convergent recombination. Because the study included only a couple of donors, the extent to which the findings can be generalized is limited. Compared with the primary T-cell response, the secondary T-cell response was faster but weaker, reaching its peak on day 5 rather than on day 15. Most clones expanded after primary vaccination were re-detected after the booster (about 96% of CD4 and roughly 87% of CD8), suggesting broad memory maintenance.

Concerning this clonotype: This receptor's antigen is unknown. Base qualities are not provided; no much larger clone lies one nucleotide away.

The treatment or condition label, as the study defines it: live attenuated yellow fever vaccine strain. A standard Ficoll-Paque protocol was used to isolate PBMCs from peripheral blood. Dynabeads CD4 and CD8 positive selection kits were used to isolate CD4 and CD8 T-cell fractions. TriZol was used to extract RNA from bulk PBMCs, from CD4 and CD8 fractions, and from dextramer-positive and dextramer-negative fractions. Synthesis of TCR cDNA relied on 5'RACE template switching, a step that introduced a universal primer site along with unique molecular identifiers. Priming for cDNA synthesis came from both the TCR alpha and TCR beta constant segments. Library amplification used two PCR steps, and the second PCR step added sample barcodes and sequencing adapters. Sequencing of the libraries was done on either Illumina HiSeq 2500 (2x100 bp) or NovaSeq (2x150 bp). Per the source publication's procedure: MIGEC handled demultiplexing of reads and collapsing into UMI consensus sequences, while MiXCR performed V(D)J alignment. Clonotypes responding to the vaccine were identified with edgeR on replicate PBMC samples, with the criteria of FDR below 0.01 and a log2 fold change above 5 up to day 15. Each bulk clonotype was labeled CD4 or CD8 based on which sequenced repertoire, CD4 or CD8, contained the clonotype at higher abundance. TCRdb cleaned the public reads at Q25 with fastp, built clones with MiXCR and kept in-frame beta chains. Rows matching on CDR3 protein sequence are summarized as one entry with the most common DNA and genes. The V and J calls reflect TCRdb's pipeline rather than the authors' work. The sample table contains under 300,000 distinct CDR3 sequences; only one count was recorded for roughly 13% of them. The ten top clones hold 0.4% to 0.55% of the sample.

Here the chain combines TRBV7-9 and TRBJ2-4; tentative D gene TRBD1, with 6 bases matching. This specimen was CD4+ T cells sorted from PBMCs, taken 45 days after the yellow fever booster vaccination. The sequence came from a man aged 30-40 years who received the YFV17D yellow fever vaccine. The sequenced DNA: TGTGCCAGCAGCCTTCGACAGGTTTTGGACAAAAACATTCAGTACTTC. It codes for CASSLRQVLDKNIQYF.